One sample yielded the 9 T cell receptor beta chains listed below, sequenced in a study of blood T cells in healthy people across ages. Then a second PCR, running about 7 to 11 cycles, was carried out with a sample-barcoded 5' primer and a J-beta primer mix. TCRdb fed the 5' RACE reads into MiXCR, producing one record per CDR3 protein. The sample carries roughly 700,000 distinct CDR3 sequences, 45% to 50% recorded once. Material for sequencing was blood. The receptors derive from a woman aged 60-70 years in good health.

This chain connects TRBV6-2 or TRBV6-3 to TRBJ2-3; no clear D. The CDR3 runs 12 residues. The germline gives CDR1 MNHEY, CDR2 SVGEGT. V was shortened by 8 bases and J by 5 bases, with 11 bases between the two germline ends. In DNA form, the CDR3 reads TGTGCCAGCGCCCAGACAAAAGATACGCAGTATTTT. It is translated as CASAQTKDTQYF.

This chain uses TRBV5-1 with TRBJ2-5, with a tentative D call TRBD1 (5 bases). Per the germline V gene, CDR1 is SGHRS and CDR2 is YFSETQ. The CDR3 contains 15 residues. The ends were cut back, 0 bases at V and 1 base at J, with 10 bases in the middle. The CDR3 coding sequence is TGCGCCAGCAGCTTGGAGCCAGGGCCCCAAGAGACCCAGTACTTC. Protein product: CASSLEPGPQETQYF.

With regard to this clonotype: At one end the junction does not follow the germline gene, possibly because of a read error. The chain joins TRBV7-7 to TRBJ2-3, with D perhaps matching TRBD1 or TRBD2 (6 bases each). The CDR3 spans 16 residues. The germline V gene has CDR1 SSHAT and CDR2 FNYEAQ (reference sequence). DNA for the CDR3: TGTGCTAGCAGCTTAGAATTGGGGGGCAGCCCAGATACGCAGTATTTT. Encoded protein: CASSLELGGSPDTQYF.

The chain links TRBV24-1 to TRBJ2-6; D tentatively fits TRBD1 or TRBD2 (5 bases each). From germline, CDR1 is KGHDR and CDR2 SFDVKD. The CDR3 totals 16 residues. The ends were cut back, 4 bases at V and 6 bases at J, with 15 bases in the middle. In DNA form, the CDR3 reads TGTGCCACCAGTGAACCCGGGACCTCTAAGGCCAACGTCCTGACTTTC. It is translated as CATSEPGTSKANVLTF.

Only a few counts were recorded for this clonotype. The chain couples TRBV7-9 to TRBJ1-2; TRBD1 might be the D (5 bases). There are 13 residues in the CDR3. V shed 5 bases and J shed 4 bases, with 11 bases lying between them. CDR1 and CDR2 (germline): SEHNR, FQNEAQ (reference sequence). CDR3 amino acids: CASSADKGYGYTF. CDR3 sequence (DNA): TGTGCCAGCAGCGCGGACAAGGGCTATGGCTACACCTTC.

V and J are TRBV11-2 and TRBJ2-4; D is unresolved. The germline gives CDR1 SGHAT, CDR2 FQNNGV. Trimming removed 4 bases at V and 9 bases at J, with 10 bases between. This CDR3 has 12 residues. The CDR3 here is CASSSDLAIQYF. DNA of the CDR3: TGTGCCAGCAGCTCGGACCTCGCCATTCAGTACTTC.

The J gene is TRBJ2-7, the V gene TRBV20-1, with TRBD2 identical over 7 bases. Germline V gives CDR1 DFQATT, CDR2 SNEGSKA (reference sequence). The CDR3 is made up of 13 amino acids. Trimming at V came to 4 bases and at J to 0 bases, leaving 3 bases not matched to a gene. The CDR3 reads CSATAGLSYEQYF. The CDR3 DNA follows: TGCAGTGCTACAGCGGGACTCTCCTACGAGCAGTACTTC.

The chain couples TRBV7-9 to TRBJ2-3, with 8 bases lining up with TRBD1. The CDR3 spans 14 residues. V lost 5 bases and J lost 3; bases outside the gene matches: 4. CDR1 SEHNR and CDR2 FQNEAQ come from the germline V gene (reference sequence). In nucleotides, the CDR3 is TGTGCCAGCAGCCCGACAGGGGCGACAGATACGCAGTATTTT. Amino acids: CASSPTGATDTQYF.

This chain connects TRBV6-6 to TRBJ2-4; 10 bases are shared with TRBD2. CDR3 length: 13 amino acids. Germline loops: CDR1 MNHNY, CDR2 SVGAGI (reference sequence). Germline trimming cut 8 bases from V and 13 bases from J; bases unmatched to any gene: 11. The CDR3 spells CASQREGGLEQYF. The CDR3 DNA reads as TGTGCCAGCCAGCGGGAGGGGGGGTTGGAGCAGTACTTC.